The rows below give T cell receptor beta chains drawn from one sample of a study of blood T cell repertoires in COVID-19. Here immunoSEQ multiplex PCR was the method, and the copy in TCRdb shows in-frame clones only, minus some. Counted here are more than 90,000 clones, around 87% occurring once; the ten biggest clones make up approximately 10%. Sequencing was performed on peripheral blood. The receptors shown here come from a woman between 25 and 40 years old with acute or convalescent COVID-19. CDR3s include the opening cysteine and the closing phenylalanine or tryptophan. D genes are given only for firm matches. Some rows mark clone size as missing; the rest say once, few, many or name a class of expanded clone.

d_call j_call clone_size v_call cdr3_aa cdr3_nt
- TRBJ1-1 few TRBV6-6 CASSVRTATEAFF TGTGCCAGCAGTGTACGGACAGCCACTGAAGCTTTCTTT
- TRBJ2-3 few TRBV27 CASMTGTDTQYF TGTGCCAGCATGACTGGCACAGATACGCAGTATTTT
TRBD1 TRBJ2-7 - TRBV7-2 CASSSDRGREQYF TGTGCCAGCAGCTCGGACAGGGGTCGCGAGCAGTACTTC
TRBD1 TRBJ1-1 - TRBV6-1 CASSGGIQGDLTEAFF TGTGCCAGCAGTGGTGGGATACAGGGGGACCTCACTGAAGCTTTCTTT
TRBD1 TRBJ1-1 - TRBV10-2 CASSPDRVGSLEAFF TGCGCCAGCAGTCCGGACAGGGTGGGTAGTTTGGAAGCTTTCTTT
- TRBJ1-1 - TRBV19 CASSLSPAEGAFF TGTGCCAGTAGTTTAAGTCCCGCCGAGGGAGCTTTCTTT
TRBD1 TRBJ1-1 - TRBV28 CASSLWRGGTGAGITGFF TGTGCCAGCAGTTTATGGCGGGGGGGGACAGGGGCTGGAATTACAGGTTTCTTT
TRBD1 TRBJ1-3 - TRBV2 CASALDRDGNTIYF TGTGCCAGCGCCCTAGACAGGGATGGAAACACCATATATTTT
- TRBJ2-3 - TRBV6-4 CASSEASGTDTQYF TGTGCCAGCAGTGAGGCTAGCGGCACAGATACGCAGTATTTT
TRBD2 TRBJ2-2 - TRBV5-1 CASSPREVTGELFF TGCGCCAGCAGCCCCCGGGAGGTCACCGGGGAGCTGTTTTTT
- TRBJ1-1 - TRBV29-1 CSVGQNTEAFF TGCAGCGTTGGACAGAACACTGAAGCTTTCTTT
- TRBJ2-4 - TRBV19 CASSARGELAKNIQYF TGTGCCAGTAGTGCCCGGGGAGAACTAGCCAAAAACATTCAGTACTTC
TRBD2 TRBJ2-2 - TRBV7-3 CASGRGGELFF TGTGCCAGCGGGAGGGGCGGGGAGCTGTTTTTT
- TRBJ2-1 - TRBV10-2 CASSGAGQLNEQFF TGCGCCAGCAGTGGAGCGGGCCAGCTCAATGAGCAGTTCTTC
TRBD2 TRBJ2-2 - TRBV5-1 CASSPLGGGRVTGELFF TGCGCCAGCAGCCCGCTAGGCGGGGGGCGGGTCACCGGGGAGCTGTTTTTT
TRBD1 TRBJ2-1 - TRBV10-3 CAISERPLRQGRSLFF TGTGCCATCAGTGAAAGGCCCCTTAGACAGGGGAGGTCACTCTTCTTC
- TRBJ2-1 - TRBV5-1 CASSLGRENEQFF TGCGCCAGCAGCTTAGGCAGGGAAAATGAGCAGTTCTTC
- TRBJ1-1 - TRBV7-3 CASRRGAENTEAFF TGTGCCAGCCGGCGGGGGGCTGAGAACACTGAAGCTTTCTTT
- TRBJ1-2 - TRBV28 CASSLFPTSPYGYTF TGTGCCAGCAGTTTGTTTCCGACTTCTCCCTATGGCTACACCTTC
- TRBJ1-5 once TRBV7-6 CASSLGGGRMDQPQHF TGTGCCAGCAGCCTAGGGGGGGGGCGAATGGATCAGCCCCAGCATTTT